This TCR beta chain was documented in a study of blood T cell repertoires in COVID-19. In the study overall: The cDNA or gDNA used as material had been derived from T cells, B-cell-depleted T cells, or PBMCs.

TCRdb keeps only in-frame clones here, not all; method: immunoSEQ multiplex PCR. The sample lists fewer than 250,000 clones, about four fifths occurring once. In germline, CDR1 is SGHTA, CDR2 FQGTGA. V lost 2 bases to trimming and J lost 5 bases; unmatched junction nucleotides: 7. This CDR3 contains 15 residues. This clone was observed a single time. This study enrolled people aged roughly 18 to 89 from around 26 US geographic areas. Cohort placement rested on clinical history that participants reported themselves. During the 2 weeks before they entered the study, exposed participants had met someone with a PCR-confirmed or clinician-diagnosed COVID-19 case.

The clonotype comes from a woman in her forties who had been exposed to COVID-19. Sequenced sample: PBMCs or T cells enriched from blood (not recorded which). This chain links TRBV7-3 with TRBJ2-7; TRBD2 aligns across 9 bases. CDR3 in DNA: TGTGCCAGCAGCTTACGCGGGGGGGCCAACCACGAGCAGTACTTC. This gives the protein CASSLRGGANHEQYF. The full variable domain, completed using reference TRBV7-3 and TRBJ2-7, is GAGVSQTPSNKVTEKGKYVELRCDPISGHTALYWYRQSLGQGPEFLIYFQGTGAADDSGLPNDRFFAVRPEGSVSTLKIQRTERGDSAVYLCASSLRGGANHEQYFGPGTRLTVT.